Reported below is one T cell receptor beta chain. Only in-frame clones appear in the TCRdb table, and some are missing; sequencing was by immunoSEQ multiplex PCR. The sample lists hundreds of thousands of clones; about three quarters were seen once. The data belong to a study of shared clonotypes between healthy human individuals. Germline CDR1 SNHLY, CDR2 FYNNEI. This CDR3 contains 15 residues. The V segment lost 5 bases and the J segment 6 bases; nucleotides outside the gene matches: 8. The clonotype comes from a young woman in good health. Material for sequencing was memory CD4+ T cells sorted from blood. Specified subset: CD45RA-negative fraction. The chain joins TRBV2 to TRBJ2-2; TRBD2 aligns across 8 bases. The CDR3, as DNA: TGTGCCAGCAGTCCCCTAGCGGGCTTCGCCGGGGAGCTGTTTTTT. Protein sequence: CASSPLAGFAGELFF.